The 14 T cell receptor beta chains below were found in one sample sequenced in a study of PD-L1 blockade in urothelial cancer. Here immunoSEQ multiplex PCR was the method, and the copy in TCRdb shows in-frame clones only, minus some. This table holds tens of thousands of clones, over 75% found once. The sample in question was PBMCs, obtained around atezolizumab (anti-PD-L1) treatment. The receptor source for this set is a man aged 70 or older with urothelial cancer.

J is TRBJ2-1 and V is TRBV4-3; no definite D call. V was pared by 2 bases and J by 4 bases, with 12 bases between. The CDR3 totals 15 residues. Germline V gene data show CDR1 as LGHNA and CDR2 as YSLEER. CDR3 protein: CASSQTHRSYNEQFF. For the CDR3, the DNA is TGCGCCAGCAGCCAAACGCACAGATCTTACAATGAGCAGTTCTTC.

V is TRBV19 and J is TRBJ1-1; 7 nucleotides line up with TRBD1. CDR1 is LNHDA, CDR2 SQIVND, per germline (reference sequence). The CDR3 is 14 residues long. J lost 5 bases, V lost 5 bases, and 8 bases had no gene match. For the CDR3, the DNA is TGTGCCAGTAGTCCCCGGGGACAGAGGACTGAAGCTTTCTTT. The encoded protein is CASSPRGQRTEAFF.

The gene calls are TRBV6-1 and TRBJ2-2; 7 bases match TRBD1. The V gene end was trimmed by 5 bases and the J gene end by 6 bases; junction bases not matched to a gene: 6. The CDR3 runs 14 residues. CDR1 MNHNS and CDR2 SASEGT come from the germline V gene. The CDR3 sequence is CASSIGTDSGELFF. The CDR3 DNA sequence: TGTGCCAGCAGTATCGGGACAGACTCCGGGGAGCTGTTTTTT.

The gene calls are TRBV6-1 and TRBJ1-1; D might be TRBD1 (6 bases). V was pared by 10 bases and J by 1 base, with 22 bases between. CDR3 length: 16 residues. From germline, CDR1 is MNHNS and CDR2 SASEGT. The CDR3, as DNA: TGTGCCATCCGTGAATCGGGACAACCCAGGAACACTGAAGCTTTCTTT. It specifies CAIRESGQPRNTEAFF.

The chain joins TRBV28 to TRBJ2-2; 9 positions agree with TRBD1. There are 17 residues in the CDR3. CDR1 is MDHEN and CDR2 is SYDVKM in the germline V gene. V lost 3 bases to trimming and J lost 6 bases; unmatched junction nucleotides: 11. CDR3 region: CASSLSGTGSVAGELFF. In DNA form, the CDR3 reads TGTGCCAGCAGTTTGTCGGGGACAGGGAGTGTGGCCGGGGAGCTGTTTTTT.

V and J are TRBV9 and TRBJ2-1; D is possibly TRBD1 (7 bases). The CDR3 sequence is 16 residues long. V was clipped by 2 bases and J by 4 bases, with 16 bases between them. Germline loops: CDR1 SGDLS, CDR2 YYNGEE. The CDR3 protein is CASSVAGGGLYNEQFF. CDR3 coding DNA: TGTGCCAGCAGCGTCGCAGGGGGAGGTCTTTACAATGAGCAGTTCTTC. Drawing the rest from reference TRBV9 and TRBJ2-1, the complete variable domain is DSGVTQTPKHLITATGQRVTLRCSPRSGDLSVYWYQQSLDQGLQFLIQYYNGEERAKGNILERFSAQQFPDLHSELNLSSLELGDSALYFCASSVAGGGLYNEQFFGPGTRLTVL.

The gene calls are TRBV19 and TRBJ2-2, with D unresolved. Trimming removed 6 bases from V and 3 bases from J, with 8 bases in between. CDR1 and CDR2 from the germline V gene are LNHDA and SQIVND (reference sequence). CDR3 length: 13 residues. The CDR3 region has the DNA TGTGCCAGTAGCAGACGGGACACCGGGGAGCTGTTTTTT. Translated, it gives CASSRRDTGELFF. The entire variable domain, with the rest obtained from reference TRBV19 and TRBJ2-2, is as follows: DGGITQSPKYLFRKEGQNVTLSCEQNLNHDAMYWYRQDPGQGLRLIYYSQIVNDFQKGDIAEGYSVSREKKESFPLTVTSAQKNPTAFYLCASSRRDTGELFFGEGSRLTVL.

The genes are TRBV29-1 and TRBJ2-7; a possible D gene is TRBD2 (5 bases). The V end was cut by 5 bases, the J end by 6 bases, with 17 bases between. The CDR3 is made up of 13 amino acids. The germline V gene has CDR1 SQVTM and CDR2 ANQGSEA. The CDR3 loop reads CSVMEARTSEQYF. As DNA, the CDR3 is TGCAGCGTTATGGAGGCGAGGACGAGCGAGCAGTACTTC.

V and J are TRBV7-8 and TRBJ1-2; the D is unclear. V lost 0 bases to trimming and J lost 4 bases, with 18 bases between them. This CDR3 is 17 amino acids long. Germline values: CDR1 SGHVS, CDR2 FQNEAQ. CDR3 protein: CASSLAPGLGRIYGYTF. CDR3 DNA sequence: TGTGCCAGCAGCTTAGCGCCAGGCTTGGGGAGAATCTATGGCTACACCTTC.

The V and J genes are TRBV27 and TRBJ2-6; TRBD1 matches 9 bases. The CDR3 runs 15 residues. The trim removed 11 bases at V and 1 base at J, leaving 6 bases unmatched. The germline V gene encodes CDR1 MNHEY and CDR2 SMNVEV (reference sequence). As DNA, the CDR3 is TGTGCCGGCCGGGACAGGGTGTCTGGGGCCAACGTCCTGACTTTC. This gives the protein CAGRDRVSGANVLTF.

In the case of this clone: Germline is not matched at one junction end, which may reflect a read error. The chain carries TRBV6-5 and TRBJ2-1, with 8 bases matching TRBD2. From germline, CDR1 is MNHEY and CDR2 SVGAGI. The CDR3 runs to 12 residues. The CDR3 region has the DNA TGTGCCAGCAGCCGCCCACTAGCGGAGAGGGTCTTC. Translated, it gives CASSRPLAERVF.

CDR3 sequence reads: CASSWDSDRGEQFF. The CDR3 DNA follows: TGTGCCAGCAGTTGGGACAGTGATCGTGGGGAGCAGTTCTTC. The rearrangement links TRBV27 to TRBJ2-1; 7 bases are shared with TRBD1. After removal of 4 bases from V and 10 bases from J, the junction contained 10 bases not matched to a gene. Germline loops: CDR1 MNHEY, CDR2 SMNVEV (reference sequence). This CDR3 comprises 14 residues.

V is TRBV5-4 and J is TRBJ2-5; D might be TRBD1 (6 bases). The length of the CDR3 is 16 residues. Germline V gene sequence: CDR1 SGHNT, CDR2 YYREEE (reference sequence). V gave up 3 bases and J gave up 2 bases, with 17 bases separating them. CDR3: CASSSPRGGTQETQYF. CDR3 DNA sequence: TGTGCCAGCAGCTCACCCCGTGGGGGCACTCAAGAGACCCAGTACTTC. The variable domain in full, completed from reference TRBV5-4 and TRBJ2-5, reads ETGVTQSPTHLIKTRGQQVTLRCSSQSGHNTVSWYQQALGQGPQFIFQYYREEENGRGNFPPRFSGLQFPNYSSELNVNALELDDSALYLCASSSPRGGTQETQYFGPGTRLLVL.

The V gene is TRBV2, the J gene TRBJ2-7, with 10 bases identical to TRBD1. The germline V gene has CDR1 SNHLY and CDR2 FYNNEI. The CDR3 totals 16 residues. Trimming at V came to 4 bases and at J to 1 base, leaving 7 bases not matched to a gene. The CDR3 spells CASSVGPGQGSYEQYF. DNA for the CDR3: TGTGCCAGCAGTGTAGGGCCGGGACAGGGGTCCTACGAGCAGTACTTC. Complete variable domain (other parts from reference TRBV2 and TRBJ2-7): EPEVTQTPSHQVTQMGQEVILRCVPISNHLYFYWYRQILGQKVEFLVSFYNNEISEKSEIFDDQFSVERPDGSNFTLKIRSTKLEDSAMYFCASSVGPGQGSYEQYFGPGTRLTVT.